Below are 29 T cell receptor beta chains sequenced from a single sample in a study of regulatory T cells in long-lasting Graves disease (dated by TCRdb to the early 2020s). According to the study, the label for this sample's time point signals: newly diagnosed GD, antithyroid drugs for less than 3 months. For both TCR sequencing and RNA sequencing, RNA was extracted from PBMCs using TRIzol. Libraries were prepared through multiplex PCR. TCRdb shows the sequencer as Illumina HiSeq 4000. CDR3 regions were amplified by Arm-PCR with iRepertoire HTBI primers to construct TCR beta libraries. The public reads were reanalyzed by TCRdb: fastp trimming at Q25, MiXCR alignment, in-frame beta chains only. All rows with the same CDR3 protein become a single entry with the most common DNA and genes. The sample data list about 420,000 distinct CDR3 sequences, and roughly 17% of these were observed just once. Around a quarter of the sample is held by the ten biggest clonotypes.

The sample was also reused in another study, on T cells in Graves' hyperthyroidism and ophthalmopathy.

This specimen consisted of peripheral blood mononuclear cells (PBMCs), obtained at new diagnosis, from a patient treated with antithyroid drugs. The receptors shown here come from a woman younger than 30 with Graves disease. Donor details come from another sample of the same person, matched by shared clones.

This clonotype has a count of ten or more. The V gene is TRBV7-9, the J gene TRBJ2-5, with D possibly being TRBD1 (5 bases). CDR3 length: 13 residues. CDR1 is SEHNR, CDR2 FQNEAQ, per germline (reference sequence). The ends were cut back, 6 bases at V and 3 bases at J, with 11 bases in the middle. DNA of the CDR3: TGTGCCAGCAGTTTATCAGGGAAAGAGACCCAGTACTTC. Amino acid sequence: CASSLSGKETQYF.

V gene TRBV7-2 combines with J gene TRBJ1-1; unclear D gene. From germline, CDR1 is SGHTA and CDR2 FQGNSA. This CDR3 is built from 11 residues. V was shortened by 0 bases and J by 4 bases, with 0 bases between the two germline ends. CDR3 amino acids: CTSSLATEAFF. DNA of the CDR3: TGTACCAGCAGCTTAGCCACTGAAGCTTTCTTT.

Only a few counts were recorded for this clonotype. V is TRBV20-1 and J is TRBJ2-2, with TRBD2 matching 8 bases. The CDR3 extends over 14 amino acids. V shed 2 bases and J 2 bases; nucleotides not matched to a gene: 1. The germline V gene has CDR1 DFQATT and CDR2 SNEGSKA (reference sequence). CDR3 protein: CSARLAGNTGELFF. As DNA, the CDR3 is TGCAGTGCTAGACTAGCGGGTAACACCGGGGAGCTGTTTTTT.

This clonotype was picked up many times. As DNA, the CDR3 is TGTGCCGGCAGGCGGGAGGACACCGGGGAGCTGTTTTTT. It codes for CAGRREDTGELFF. The chain couples TRBV30 to TRBJ2-2, with 8 bases matching TRBD2. The germline CDR1 and CDR2 sequences are GTSNPN and SVGIG (reference sequence). This CDR3 region has 13 residues. V shed 8 bases and J 3 bases; nucleotides not matched to a gene: 5.

Many counts were recorded for this clonotype. This chain uses TRBV9 with TRBJ1-1; D might be TRBD1 (5 bases). The CDR3 length is 14 residues. Germline CDR1 SGDLS, CDR2 YYNGEE. The V gene lost 3 bases and the J gene lost 5 bases, with 14 bases spanning the gap. The CDR3 region is CASSGEGRGTEAFF. The CDR3 coding sequence is TGTGCCAGCAGCGGCGAGGGGCGGGGGACTGAAGCTTTCTTT.

The chain is built from TRBV6-9 and TRBJ2-1; the D is unclear. There are 16 residues in the CDR3. Trimming stripped 2 bases from V and 0 bases from J, with 11 bases between. Germline-derived CDR1 and CDR2 are MNHGY and SVAAGI. The CDR3 reads CASSYREPSSYNEQFF. The CDR3 DNA reads as TGTGCCAGCAGTTATCGCGAACCGAGCTCCTACAATGAGCAGTTCTTC.

This clonotype showed up many times. CDR3 DNA: TGTGCCGCCCGGGACAGGGGCCGAGAGACCCAGTACTTC. The encoded protein is CAARDRGRETQYF. The V gene is TRBV6-1, the J gene TRBJ2-5; TRBD1 aligns across 10 bases. CDR1 is MNHNS, CDR2 SASEGT, per germline. Losses at the gene ends were 11 bases for V and 4 bases for J; bases not matched to a gene: 7. The CDR3 is 13 amino acids.

This clonotype came up a few times. V is TRBV2 and J is TRBJ2-5; 14 nucleotides align to TRBD2. V dropped 6 bases and J dropped 4; count of bases not matched to a gene: 4. Germline V gives CDR1 SNHLY, CDR2 FYNNEI. CDR3 size: 15 residues. Written as DNA, the CDR3 is TGTGCCAGCAGCGCCGGGACTAGCGGGAGAGAGACCCAGTACTTC. Protein sequence: CASSAGTSGRETQYF. The whole variable domain, filled in from reference TRBV2 and TRBJ2-5, reads EPEVTQTPSHQVTQMGQEVILRCVPISNHLYFYWYRQILGQKVEFLVSFYNNEISEKSEIFDDQFSVERPDGSNFTLKIRSTKLEDSAMYFCASSAGTSGRETQYFGPGTRLLVL.

This clonotype was observed at least ten times. The chain employs TRBV28 and TRBJ2-7, with D possibly being TRBD2 (6 bases). The CDR3 is 12 residues long. The germline gives CDR1 MDHEN, CDR2 SYDVKM. V lost 6 bases, J lost 3 bases, and 9 bases lay in between. DNA for the CDR3: TGTGCCAGCAGGGAGGGAGTCTACGAGCAGTACTTC. It codes for CASREGVYEQYF.

This clonotype was observed at least ten times. The chain employs TRBV15 and TRBJ2-5, with 9 positions matching TRBD2. There are 18 residues in the CDR3. V gave up 0 bases and J gave up 4 bases; unmatched junction bases: 12. Germline values: CDR1 LNHNV, CDR2 YYDKDF (reference sequence). The DNA of the CDR3 is TGTGCCACCAGCAGAGACTTGAGCGGGAGGACGCGCAGAGAGACCCAGTACTTC. Its protein is CATSRDLSGRTRRETQYF.

The V gene is TRBV7-2, the J gene TRBJ2-2; the D gene is possibly TRBD2 (6 bases). Between the trimmed V and J ends, which lost 4 bases and 8 bases, there was a span of 14 bases. The CDR3 has 14 residues. Per the germline V gene, CDR1 is SGHTA and CDR2 is FQGNSA. The CDR3 protein is CASSSDAGLGELFF. CDR3 coding DNA: TGTGCCAGCAGCTCAGACGCGGGGTTAGGGGAGCTGTTTTTT.

In this sample, this clonotype turned up many times. A read error may account for a junction end that differs from germline. This rearrangement joins TRBV5-1 to TRBJ1-1; D unclear. Germline V lookup: CDR1 SGHRS, CDR2 YFSETQ. The CDR3 has 13 residues. CDR3 DNA: TGTGCCAGCAGCTTAGAGGTGAACACTGAAGCTTTCTTT. It yields the protein CASSLEVNTEAFF.

This clonotype was found many times. This sequence joins TRBV12-3 or TRBV12-4 and TRBJ2-5; D might be TRBD2 (5 bases). The V end lost 8 bases, the J end lost 5 bases, and 12 bases lay between the germline ends. The CDR3 contains 12 residues. The CDR3 here is CASEDGGETQYF. The CDR3, as DNA: TGTGCCAGCGAAGATGGAGGCGAGACCCAGTACTTC.

Many counts were recorded for this clonotype. The V and J genes are TRBV7-2 and TRBJ2-3; a weak D match, TRBD1 (5 bases). V lost 7 bases to trimming and J lost 1 base, with 18 bases between them. The germline V gene has CDR1 SGHTA and CDR2 FQGNSA. The CDR3 loop spans 16 amino acids. CDR3 loop: CASKRVSGQGTDTQYF. As DNA, the CDR3 is TGTGCCAGCAAACGAGTATCCGGACAAGGCACAGATACGCAGTATTTT.

The chain is built from TRBV12-3 or TRBV12-4 and TRBJ2-1, with no clear D. V lost 6 bases and J lost 15, with 21 bases in between. The CDR3 is made up of 13 amino acids. CDR3 in amino acids: CASSSINNPRPFF. CDR3 nucleotides: TGTGCCAGCAGCTCAATTAACAATCCAAGACCGTTCTTC.

This clonotype has a count of ten or more. V usage is TRBV20-1 and J usage is TRBJ2-7, with TRBD1 matching 9 bases. Germline loops: CDR1 DFQATT, CDR2 SNEGSKA (reference sequence). The CDR3 consists of 13 residues. V lost 6 bases, J lost 2 bases, and 5 bases stayed unmatched. DNA for the CDR3: TGCAGTGCGGGCCGGGACAGGGCCTACGAGCAGTACTTC. It translates to CSAGRDRAYEQYF.

This clonotype was picked up many times. The gene calls are TRBV3-1 and TRBJ2-7; D remains unclear. V was trimmed by 0 bases and J by 4 bases, leaving 16 bases between them. The CDR3 length is 16 residues. In germline, CDR1 is LGHDT, CDR2 YNNKEL (reference sequence). The CDR3 here is CASSQEQAVSLYEQYF. CDR3 DNA sequence: TGTGCCAGCAGCCAAGAACAAGCAGTCTCTTTATACGAGCAGTACTTC.

CDR3 sequence reads: CASSHNSYEQYF. The CDR3 DNA reads TGTGCCAGTAGTCATAACTCCTACGAGCAGTACTTC. The chain recombines TRBV19 with TRBJ2-7; D call uncertain. This CDR3 is built from 12 residues. Germline loops: CDR1 LNHDA, CDR2 SQIVND (reference sequence). V was clipped by 5 bases and J by 0 bases, with 5 bases between them.

This clonotype showed up many times. V usage is TRBV7-2 and J usage is TRBJ1-1; weak D call: TRBD1 (6 bases). The CDR3 has 16 amino acids. Germline lookup yields CDR1 SGHTA and CDR2 FQGNSA. With 2 bases removed from V and 3 bases from J, the gap between germline ends came to 16 bases. Here the CDR3 reads CASSLKLGGRDTEAFF. CDR3 in DNA: TGTGCCAGCAGCTTAAAATTGGGGGGGCGGGACACTGAAGCTTTCTTT. Looking up the rest from reference TRBV7-2 and TRBJ1-1 gives the full variable domain: GAGVSQSPSNKVTEKGKDVELRCDPISGHTALYWYRQSLGQGLEFLIYFQGNSAPDKSGLPSDRFSAERTGGSVSTLTIQRTQQEDSAVYLCASSLKLGGRDTEAFFGQGTRLTVV.

This clonotype was counted between two and nine times. This rearrangement joins TRBV28 to TRBJ2-1; 8 bases match TRBD1. This CDR3 is 14 amino acids long. Trimming removed 6 bases from V and 2 bases from J; junction bases left unmatched: 3. The germline V gene encodes CDR1 MDHEN and CDR2 SYDVKM. CDR3 in amino acids: CASRGTGTYNEQFF. The CDR3 bases are TGTGCCAGCAGGGGGACAGGAACCTACAATGAGCAGTTCTTC.

V gene TRBV5-1 combines with J gene TRBJ2-1; 8 positions agree with TRBD2. Germline CDR1 SGHRS, CDR2 YFSETQ. V dropped 0 bases and J dropped 7; count of bases not matched to a gene: 9. The CDR3 sequence is 16 residues long. The CDR3 here is CASSLGRREAGNEQFF. The CDR3 DNA reads as TGCGCCAGCAGCTTGGGTAGGCGGGAGGCGGGGAATGAGCAGTTCTTC.

The J gene is TRBJ1-1, the V gene TRBV24-1; TRBD1 matches 11 bases. Per germline, CDR1 KGHDR and CDR2 SFDVKD. With 0 bases clipped from V and 4 bases from J, the junction kept 9 bases outside the gene matches. The CDR3 has 18 residues. Written as DNA, the CDR3 is TGTGCCACCAGTGATTTGATATGGGACAGGGGGGGGGGCACTGAAGCTTTCTTT. This encodes CATSDLIWDRGGGTEAFF.

This clonotype was counted many times. This chain connects TRBV24-1 to TRBJ2-1, with 13 bases fitting TRBD2. The V segment lost 2 bases and the J segment 10 bases; nucleotides outside the gene matches: 13. Germline CDR1 is KGHDR and CDR2 is SFDVKD. The CDR3 covers 18 residues. The CDR3 DNA is TGTGCCACCAGTGATTCCGGGACTAGCGGGACCGTTTACTTGGAGCAGTTCTTC. Encoded protein: CATSDSGTSGTVYLEQFF.

The chain couples TRBV6-1 to TRBJ2-2; 14 bases are a match to TRBD2. Looked up from germline, CDR1 is MNHNS and CDR2 is SASEGT. CDR3 size: 16 residues. J was trimmed by 9 bases and V by 5 bases; bases with no gene match: 8. As DNA, the CDR3 is TGTGCCAGCAGTAACACGGGACTAGCGGGAGAATGGGAGCTGTTTTTT. It translates to CASSNTGLAGEWELFF.

This clonotype was seen ten or more times. This chain connects TRBV12-3 or TRBV12-4 to TRBJ2-2; TRBD2 matches 11 bases. The CDR3 spans 16 residues. V was clipped by 5 bases and J by 7 bases; unmatched bases: 9. CDR3 region: CASSPQLAGVGGELFF. The DNA of the CDR3 is TGTGCCAGCAGTCCCCAACTAGCGGGAGTGGGCGGGGAGCTGTTTTTT.

In its sample, this clonotype was seen a few times. The gene calls are TRBV20-1 and TRBJ1-2; a possible D gene is TRBD1 (5 bases). Germline CDR1 reads DFQATT; CDR2 reads SNEGSKA (reference sequence). V shed 5 bases and J shed 8 bases, with 24 bases lying between them. The CDR3 extends over 15 amino acids. The CDR3 sequence: CSARVGDRPGYGYTF. DNA for the CDR3: TGCAGTGCTCGGGTGGGGGACCGCCCCGGGTACGGCTACACCTTC.

This clonotype has at least ten counts. The V and J genes are TRBV5-5 and TRBJ2-5; D gene ambiguous. Germline loops: CDR1 SGHKS, CDR2 YYEKEE (reference sequence). V was shortened by 0 bases and J by 5 bases, with 14 bases between the two germline ends. There are 15 residues in the CDR3. CDR3 nucleotides: TGTGCCAGCAGCTTGGAGGTCTGGACCCGGGAGACCCAGTACTTC. Protein: CASSLEVWTRETQYF.

This chain uses TRBV28 with TRBJ2-7; D possibly corresponds to TRBD2 (5 bases). There are 12 residues in the CDR3. With 7 bases removed from V and 4 bases from J, the gap between germline ends came to 11 bases. The V gene's germline CDR1 is MDHEN and CDR2 SYDVKM. The CDR3 DNA sequence: TGTGCCAGCACCATCGGGAAGTACGAGCAGTACTTC. Translated: CASTIGKYEQYF.

J is TRBJ2-7 and V is TRBV7-6; possibly TRBD1 for D (5 bases). Trimming shortened V by 5 bases and J by 3 bases, and 11 bases separated the two germline ends. There are 13 residues in the CDR3. Germline CDR1 and CDR2: SGHVS and FNYEAQ. CDR3 in DNA: TGTGCCAGCAGCCTTGGACAACGCTACGAGCAGTACTTC. This translates into CASSLGQRYEQYF.